The clone carrying this TCR beta chain came up once. With V trimmed by 5 bases and J by 4 bases, 20 bases remained unmatched. Germline-derived CDR1 and CDR2 are SGHAT and FQNNGV. The CDR3 has 19 amino acids. The data stem from a study of cytomegalovirus exposure and HLA in healthy donors. PCR involved 60 Vbeta and 13 Jbeta primers. Sequencing was performed with immunoSEQ multiplex PCR; in TCRdb, only in-frame clones are kept and a portion is missing. Seen here are around 130,000 clones, about four fifths observed once, and the top ten hold roughly 5%. Material for sequencing was PBMCs. The sequence was collected from a man aged 30-40 years in good health and CMV-seronegative. The chain combines TRBV11-2 with TRBJ2-3, with TRBD2 identical over 8 bases. The CDR3 region is CASSTRRGGGGRWSDTQYF. CDR3 bases: TGTGCCAGCAGCACCCGGAGGGGTGGGGGCGGGAGGTGGTCAGATACGCAGTATTTT. Full variable domain (missing parts from reference TRBV11-2 and TRBJ2-3): EAGVAQSPRYKIIEKRQSVAFWCNPISGHATLYWYQQILGQGPKLLIQFQNNGVVDDSQLPKDRFSAERLKGVDSTLKIQPAKLEDSAVYLCASSTRRGGGGRWSDTQYFGPGTRLTVL.